The 24 T cell receptor beta chains below come from one sample, sequenced in a study of T cells in Graves' hyperthyroidism and ophthalmopathy (dated by TCRdb to between 2017 and 2020). Library preparation used multiplex PCR. TCRdb lists the instrument as Illumina HiSeq 2000. The TCR beta CDR3 regions were amplified from the RNA transcripts. The first round of RT-PCR for the TCR CDR3 was performed with the HTBI primer set and the Qiagen OneStep RT-PCR kit. TCRdb cleaned the public reads at Q25 with fastp, built clones with MiXCR and kept in-frame beta chains. Every distinct CDR3 protein forms one entry, paired with its most common genes and DNA. The sample has about 640,000 distinct CDR3 sequences on record, about a fifth of them singletons. Approximately 30% of the sample comes from the top ten. The sample comprised blood. All receptors come from a man aged 25 to 45 with Graves' ophthalmopathy.

The J gene is TRBJ2-3, the V gene TRBV7-8; no clear D. The V gene lost 5 bases and the J gene lost 4 bases, with 16 bases spanning the gap. Germline V gene data show CDR1 as SGHVS and CDR2 as FQNEAQ. The CDR3 covers 15 residues. The CDR3 loop reads CASSPGRTKADTQYF. The CDR3, as DNA: TGTGCCAGCAGCCCAGGACGGACGAAGGCAGATACGCAGTATTTT.

This clonotype was seen ten or more times. The chain is built from TRBV18 and TRBJ1-1; D is unresolved. Deletions cut 3 bases from V and 7 bases from J, with 12 bases between. This CDR3 has 13 residues. Germline V gene sequence: CDR1 KGHSH, CDR2 LQKENI. CDR3 DNA sequence: TGTGCCAGCTCACCCAGGCCTGGCTATGAAGCTTTCTTT. Encoded protein: CASSPRPGYEAFF.

The genes are TRBV6-2 or TRBV6-3 and TRBJ2-1; 9 nucleotides agree with TRBD2. Germline trimming cut 4 bases from V and 6 bases from J; bases unmatched to any gene: 4. The CDR3 is made up of 14 amino acids. The germline V gene encodes CDR1 MNHEY and CDR2 SVGEGT. CDR3 sequence reads: CASSFKREVNEQFF. DNA for the CDR3: TGTGCCAGCAGTTTCAAGCGGGAGGTCAATGAGCAGTTCTTC.

This clonotype was seen a handful of times. This chain uses TRBV10-3 with TRBJ2-5; 7 bases fit TRBD2. Germline CDR1 is ENHRY and CDR2 is SYGVKD. With V trimmed by 3 bases and J by 1 base, 5 bases remained unmatched. The CDR3 covers 15 residues. The CDR3 here is CAISDVAGAQETQYF. The DNA for the CDR3 is TGTGCCATCAGTGACGTTGCGGGAGCCCAAGAGACCCAGTACTTC.

This clonotype was recorded at least ten times. The CDR3 region is CASSVGPSYEQYF. The CDR3 DNA is TGTGCCAGCAGTGTGGGACCGAGCTACGAGCAGTACTTC. This rearrangement joins TRBV27 to TRBJ2-7; D is tentatively TRBD1 or TRBD2 (5 bases each). CDR3 size: 13 residues. Germline lookup yields CDR1 MNHEY and CDR2 SMNVEV (reference sequence). The V end was cut by 5 bases, the J end by 3 bases, with 11 bases between.

In its sample, this clonotype was seen many times. This chain links TRBV12-3 or TRBV12-4 with TRBJ2-1; 7 nucleotides match TRBD2. V gave up 2 bases and J gave up 4 bases; unmatched junction bases: 5. CDR3 length equals 15 residues. The CDR3, as DNA: TGTGCCAGCAGTTTAACGAGCGGGGCTTACAATGAGCAGTTCTTC. Amino acid sequence: CASSLTSGAYNEQFF.

Concerning this clonotype itself: This may be a read error, as it is one base from a much larger clone. The rearrangement links TRBV2 to TRBJ1-5; no reliable D call. Trimming removed 5 bases at V and 3 bases at J, with 14 bases between. Germline CDR1 SNHLY, CDR2 FYNNEI. The CDR3 contains 15 residues. The CDR3 region is CASSSPPDTNQPQHF. DNA of the CDR3: TGTGCCAGCAGTAGTCCGCCTGATACCAATCAGCCCCAGCATTTT.

The rearrangement uses TRBV9 and TRBJ2-1; no reliable D call. V gave up 0 bases and J gave up 8 bases, with 12 bases separating them. The CDR3 spans 14 residues. Per germline, CDR1 SGDLS and CDR2 YYNGEE. CDR3 sequence: CASSVGHGSDEQFF. As DNA, the CDR3 is TGTGCCAGCAGCGTAGGGCATGGGTCCGATGAGCAGTTCTTC.

This clonotype was recorded at least ten times. This sequence joins TRBV5-1 and TRBJ2-7; D may be TRBD2 (6 bases). CDR3 length: 14 amino acids. V was cut by 0 bases and J by 6 bases, with 13 bases left in between. CDR1 is SGHRS and CDR2 is YFSETQ in the germline V gene. The CDR3 spells CASSLASAGREQYF. The CDR3 nucleotides read TGCGCCAGCAGCTTGGCCTCTGCGGGACGCGAGCAGTACTTC.

The chain's CDR3 is CSARASSGWGSYEQYF. The CDR3 region has the DNA TGCAGTGCTAGAGCCTCTAGCGGGTGGGGCAGTTACGAGCAGTACTTC. The chain couples TRBV20-1 to TRBJ2-7, with TRBD2 identical over 8 bases. J was trimmed by 4 bases and V by 1 base; bases with no gene match: 12. Per the germline V gene, CDR1 is DFQATT and CDR2 is SNEGSKA (reference sequence). CDR3 length: 16 residues.

The chain has TRBV27 and TRBJ1-6; D unclear. CDR1 is MNHEY, CDR2 SMNVEV, per germline (reference sequence). The CDR3 runs to 16 residues. The ends were cut back, 6 bases at V and 7 bases at J, with 19 bases in the middle. The CDR3 spells CASSSSLFGRNSPLHF. In DNA form, the CDR3 reads TGTGCCAGCAGCAGTAGCCTATTTGGGAGGAATTCACCCCTCCACTTT.

This clonotype occurred many times. V usage is TRBV12-3 or TRBV12-4 and J usage is TRBJ2-6, with a weak D call TRBD2 (5 bases). There are 17 residues in the CDR3. The V end lost 3 bases, the J end lost 0 bases, and 12 bases lay between the germline ends. Here the CDR3 DNA reads TGTGCCAGCAGTTTGAGGGTCTCCTACTCTGGGGCCAACGTCCTGACTTTC. It translates to CASSLRVSYSGANVLTF.

This clonotype has ten or more counts. The rearrangement joins TRBV28 to TRBJ1-5; D is unresolved. V was shortened by 2 bases and J by 0 bases, with 2 bases between the two germline ends. This CDR3 region has 13 residues. CDR1 MDHEN and CDR2 SYDVKM come from the germline V gene. CDR3 bases: TGTGCCAGCAGTTTACCTAGCAATCAGCCCCAGCATTTT. This translates into CASSLPSNQPQHF. The full variable domain, completed using reference TRBV28 and TRBJ1-5, is DVKVTQSSRYLVKRTGEKVFLECVQDMDHENMFWYRQDPGLGLRLIYFSYDVKMKEKGDIPEGYSVSREKKERFSLILESASTNQTSMYLCASSLPSNQPQHFGDGTRLSIL.

The chain combines TRBV6-1 with TRBJ2-2; tentative D call: TRBD1 (6 bases). The V end was cut by 7 bases, the J end by 4 bases, with 13 bases between. Germline V gives CDR1 MNHNS, CDR2 SASEGT. CDR3 length: 14 amino acids. Here the CDR3 reads CASTRGASTGELFF. DNA for the CDR3: TGTGCCAGCACCAGGGGCGCGAGCACCGGGGAGCTGTTTTTT.

This clonotype was recorded at least ten times. V usage is TRBV3-1 and J usage is TRBJ2-7, with 12 bases identical to TRBD2. The CDR3 contains 15 residues. Trimming removed 3 bases from V and 2 bases from J; junction bases left unmatched: 2. Germline V lookup: CDR1 LGHDT, CDR2 YNNKEL (reference sequence). The CDR3 here is CASSHGLAGTYEQYF. The CDR3 nucleotides read TGTGCCAGCAGCCATGGACTAGCGGGGACCTACGAGCAGTACTTC.

This rearrangement joins TRBV4-2 to TRBJ2-7; D is unclear. This CDR3 is built from 13 residues. Trimming stripped 1 base from V and 3 bases from J, with 7 bases between. CDR1 is LGHNA, CDR2 YNFKEQ, per germline. This CDR3 is CASSQGSHYEQYF. CDR3 coding DNA: TGTGCCAGCAGCCAAGGGAGCCACTACGAGCAGTACTTC.

This rearrangement joins TRBV14 to TRBJ2-7, with D perhaps matching TRBD1 (6 bases). The germline V gene has CDR1 SGHDN and CDR2 FVKESK. Trimming took off 4 bases at V and 7 bases at J, with 23 bases between the two ends. The CDR3 is 16 residues long. CDR3 sequence (DNA): TGTGCCAGCAGCCCAGACTCAGGGGTCGGAACTATGGAGCAGTACTTC. This encodes CASSPDSGVGTMEQYF.

The DNA of the CDR3 is TGCAGTGCTAGATGGGGAGGTCCCTACAATGAGCAGTTCTTC. Translated, it gives CSARWGGPYNEQFF. This chain joins TRBV20-1 and TRBJ2-1; TRBD2 might be the D (6 bases). The CDR3 totals 14 residues. Trimming pared 2 bases from V and 2 bases from J, leaving 10 bases between. Germline CDR1 is DFQATT and CDR2 is SNEGSKA (reference sequence).

Only a few counts were recorded for this clonotype. This chain links TRBV11-2 with TRBJ2-3; 11 bases fit TRBD2. CDR1 and CDR2 from the germline V gene are SGHAT and FQNNGV. Trimming cost V 6 bases and J 2 bases; bases outside gene matches: 4. The CDR3 is made up of 15 amino acids. CDR3 sequence reads: CASSYSGRDTDTQYF. In nucleotides, the CDR3 is TGTGCCAGCAGTTATAGCGGGAGGGACACAGATACGCAGTATTTT.

Only a few counts were recorded for this clonotype. This sequence joins TRBV19 and TRBJ2-7; possible D gene TRBD2, 6 bases. CDR3 length: 14 residues. Trimming took off 4 bases at V and 1 base at J, with 11 bases between the two ends. CDR1 is LNHDA and CDR2 is SQIVND in the germline V gene (reference sequence). This chain's CDR3 is CASSNRRGSYEQYF. CDR3 coding DNA: TGTGCCAGTAGTAACAGGCGGGGTTCCTACGAGCAGTACTTC.

The CDR3 bases are TGTGCCAGCAGCCGCCGGACTCAGACCGGGGAGCTGTTTTTT. It codes for CASSRRTQTGELFF. The chain carries TRBV11-3 and TRBJ2-2; a possible D gene is TRBD2 (5 bases). Trimming removed 5 bases from V and 5 bases from J, with 12 bases in between. Germline loops: CDR1 SGHNT, CDR2 YENEEA. CDR3 length: 14 residues.

This clonotype appeared many times. The chain joins TRBV28 to TRBJ2-7; D perhaps matches TRBD1 (5 bases). The CDR3 has 17 amino acids. V lost 3 bases, J lost 5 bases, and 23 bases lay in between. Germline loops: CDR1 MDHEN, CDR2 SYDVKM. CDR3 sequence reads: CASSLGRFGRVPDEQYF. The CDR3 bases are TGTGCCAGCAGTTTGGGGCGTTTCGGCAGGGTCCCTGACGAGCAGTACTTC.

This clonotype has just a few counts. The genes are TRBV28 and TRBJ1-6; D remains ambiguous. Germline CDR1 is MDHEN and CDR2 is SYDVKM. V was trimmed by 11 bases and J by 0 bases, leaving 8 bases between them. The CDR3 has 13 residues. The CDR3 nucleotides read TGTGCCTACAGAAGCTCCTATAATTCACCCCTCCACTTT. It encodes CAYRSSYNSPLHF.

This clonotype was found a few times. The chain employs TRBV10-1 and TRBJ2-1; D may be TRBD2 (5 bases). The V end lost 8 bases, the J end lost 5 bases, and 16 bases lay between the germline ends. The germline gives CDR1 WNHNN, CDR2 SYGVQD (reference sequence). The CDR3 spans 14 residues. The chain's CDR3 is CASAKSPGNNEQFF. The CDR3 DNA is TGCGCCAGCGCCAAGTCCCCGGGGAACAATGAGCAGTTCTTC.